This T cell receptor beta chain was profiled in a study of blood T cell repertoires in COVID-19. The V end lost 6 bases, the J end lost 2 bases, and 10 bases lay between the germline ends. The germline V gene has CDR1 MNHEY and CDR2 SVGAGI. The CDR3 is 13 residues long. Some clones are missing from TCRdb's copy, which holds only in-frame ones; the method was immunoSEQ multiplex PCR. The data show around 40,000 clones, over 70% seen once. J is TRBJ1-1 and V is TRBV6-5; no definite D call. Input material: peripheral blood. This TCR derives from a man in his fifties with active or convalescent COVID-19. The CDR3: CASSPTPNTEAFF. DNA for the CDR3: TGTGCCAGCAGCCCGACACCTAACACTGAAGCTTTCTTT.